This record covers a single T cell receptor (beta chain). It was template switching that added a universal primer site, and there were unique molecular identifiers on the cDNA. TCRdb re-analysed the 5' RACE reads in MiXCR, keeping a single row per CDR3 protein. The sample holds about 530,000 distinct CDR3 sequences; 20% to 25% are singletons and the top ten take approximately 0.52%. V was clipped by 4 bases and J by 4 bases; unmatched bases: 13. Germline-derived CDR1 and CDR2 are SGHRS and YFSETQ. The CDR3 length is 17 residues. The data stem from a study of identical twins. This same sample was also taken into another study, of yellow fever vaccine responses in identical twins.

The receptor was derived from a young woman in good health. The chain recombines TRBV5-1 with TRBJ2-3, with TRBD2 matching over 9 bases. The sequenced sample consisted of CD4+ T cells sorted from blood. The DNA for the CDR3 is TGCGCCAGCAGCCGCTTGGGTGGGACTAGCTCCCCAGATACGCAGTATTTT. This sequence encodes CASSRLGGTSSPDTQYF.